The 8 T cell receptor beta chains in this list originate from one sample, sequenced in a study of blood T cell repertoires in COVID-19. Sequenced by immunoSEQ multiplex PCR; TCRdb stores in-frame clones only, minus some. In the table there are 150,000 to 200,000 clones, approximately 81% of which are singletons. The sequenced sample consisted of peripheral blood. All receptors come from a human donor with acute or convalescent COVID-19. The donor label of this sample is uncertain.

This clone occurred once. V gene TRBV28 combines with J gene TRBJ1-3; the D gene is possibly TRBD1 (5 bases). The CDR3 has 15 amino acids. Germline V gene lookup returns CDR1 MDHEN and CDR2 SYDVKM. The V and J ends lost 5 bases and 4 bases respectively, with 15 bases between them. DNA of the CDR3: TGTGCCAGCAGTCCCCGCGGGGCCGCCGGAAACACCATATATTTT. Translated, it gives CASSPRGAAGNTIYF.

The genes are TRBV9 and TRBJ2-2, with 7 bases that match TRBD1. CDR3 length: 19 residues. Germline CDR1 and CDR2: SGDLS and YYNGEE. V was clipped by 3 bases and J by 2 bases; unmatched bases: 16. CDR3 bases: TGTGCCAGCAGCGCACTTACCGGGACAGCGGAACTAAACACCGGGGAGCTGTTTTTT. Translated: CASSALTGTAELNTGELFF.

The chain joins TRBV19 to TRBJ1-1; 7 positions agree with TRBD1. Looked up from germline, CDR1 is LNHDA and CDR2 is SQIVND (reference sequence). V dropped 6 bases and J dropped 4; count of bases not matched to a gene: 5. The length of the CDR3 is 13 residues. The CDR3 region has the DNA TGTGCCAGTAGGAGGGACAGCCTCACTGAAGCTTTCTTT. Translation: CASRRDSLTEAFF.

This clone appeared a single time. The chain links TRBV6-4 to TRBJ1-6; the D is unclear. This CDR3 has 14 residues. V gave up 7 bases and J gave up 7 bases, with 14 bases separating them. The germline V gene encodes CDR1 MRHNA and CDR2 SNTAGT. The CDR3 reads CASTPNPGNSPLHF. As DNA, the CDR3 is TGTGCCAGCACTCCTAATCCGGGAAATTCACCCCTCCACTTT.

This clone was recorded only once. The J gene is TRBJ1-6, the V gene TRBV7-2, with 8 bases matching TRBD1. The germline V gene encodes CDR1 SGHTA and CDR2 FQGNSA. The J segment lost 7 bases and the V segment lost 5 bases, leaving 4 bases of the junction unmatched. The CDR3 totals 14 residues. The CDR3 protein is CASSRRTGNSPLHF. For the CDR3, the DNA is TGTGCCAGCAGCCGCAGGACAGGGAATTCACCCCTCCACTTT.

The rearrangement links TRBV23-1 to TRBJ2-4; 9 nucleotides match TRBD1. TRBV23-1 is reported as an ORF; its role is uncertain. There are 15 residues in the CDR3. V shed 7 bases and J 1 base; nucleotides not matched to a gene: 5. Here the CDR3 DNA reads TGCGCCAGCATTAAGACAGGGGGGGCCAAAAACATTCAGTACTTC. As protein: CASIKTGGAKNIQYF.

The V gene is TRBV6-1, the J gene TRBJ1-3; no firm D call. The CDR3 is 17 amino acids. Germline V lookup: CDR1 MNHNS, CDR2 SASEGT. V lost 0 bases and J lost 1, with 13 bases in between. CDR3 sequence (DNA): TGTGCCAGCAGTGAAGCCGCAGGATTGGGTTCTGGAAACACCATATATTTT. Its translation: CASSEAAGLGSGNTIYF.

V usage is TRBV19 and J usage is TRBJ1-2; tentative D call: TRBD1 (6 bases). The CDR3 extends over 15 amino acids. Deletions cut 7 bases from V and 3 bases from J, with 18 bases between. Germline V gives CDR1 LNHDA, CDR2 SQIVND (reference sequence). CDR3 residues: CASTRTDQLYYGYTF. The CDR3 DNA is TGTGCCAGTACCCGGACAGACCAACTATACTATGGCTACACCTTC.